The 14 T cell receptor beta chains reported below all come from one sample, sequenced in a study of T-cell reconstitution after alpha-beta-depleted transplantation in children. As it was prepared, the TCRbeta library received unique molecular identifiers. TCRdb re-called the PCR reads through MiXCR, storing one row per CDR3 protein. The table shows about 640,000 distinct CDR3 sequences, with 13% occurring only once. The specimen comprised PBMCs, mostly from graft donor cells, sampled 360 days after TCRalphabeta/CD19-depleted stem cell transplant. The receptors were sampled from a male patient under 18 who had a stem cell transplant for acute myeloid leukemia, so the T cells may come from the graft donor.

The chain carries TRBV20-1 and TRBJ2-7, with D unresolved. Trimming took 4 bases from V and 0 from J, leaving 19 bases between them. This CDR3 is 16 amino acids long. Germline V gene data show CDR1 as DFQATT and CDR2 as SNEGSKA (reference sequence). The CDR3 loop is CSAIGGWLLPSYEQYF. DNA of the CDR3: TGCAGTGCTATCGGTGGGTGGCTCCTTCCCTCCTACGAGCAGTACTTC.

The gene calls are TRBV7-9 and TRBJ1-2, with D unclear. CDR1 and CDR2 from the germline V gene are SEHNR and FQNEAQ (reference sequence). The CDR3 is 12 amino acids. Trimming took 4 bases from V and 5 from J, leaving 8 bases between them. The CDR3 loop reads CASSSNGYGYTF. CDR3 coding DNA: TGTGCCAGCAGCTCGAATGGGTATGGCTACACCTTC.

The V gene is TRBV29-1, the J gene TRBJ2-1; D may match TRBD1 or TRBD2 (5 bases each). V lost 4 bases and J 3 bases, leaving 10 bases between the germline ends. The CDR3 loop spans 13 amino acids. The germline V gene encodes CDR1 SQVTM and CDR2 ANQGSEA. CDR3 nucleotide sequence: TGCAGCGTTGCGGGACGCAACTACAATGAGCAGTTCTTC. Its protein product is CSVAGRNYNEQFF.

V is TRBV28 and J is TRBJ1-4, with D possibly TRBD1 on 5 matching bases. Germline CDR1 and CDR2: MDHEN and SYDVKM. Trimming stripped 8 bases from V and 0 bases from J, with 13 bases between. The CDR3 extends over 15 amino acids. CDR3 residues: CASGSTGTTNEKLFF. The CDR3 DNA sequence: TGTGCCAGCGGCTCAACAGGTACAACTAATGAAAAACTGTTTTTT.

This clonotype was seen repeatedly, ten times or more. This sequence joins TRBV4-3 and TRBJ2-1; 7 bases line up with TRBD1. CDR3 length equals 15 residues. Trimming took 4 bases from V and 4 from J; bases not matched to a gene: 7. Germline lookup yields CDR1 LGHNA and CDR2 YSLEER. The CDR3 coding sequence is TGCGCCAGCAGCCTCAGAGGGGACAGATACAATGAGCAGTTCTTC. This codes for CASSLRGDRYNEQFF.

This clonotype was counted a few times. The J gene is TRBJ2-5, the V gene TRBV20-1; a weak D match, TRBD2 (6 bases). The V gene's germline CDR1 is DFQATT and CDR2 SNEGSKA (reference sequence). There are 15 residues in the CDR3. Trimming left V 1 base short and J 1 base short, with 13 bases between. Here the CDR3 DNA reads TGCAGTGCTAGAGGGACCTGGGAGGTCCAAGAGACCCAGTACTTC. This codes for CSARGTWEVQETQYF.

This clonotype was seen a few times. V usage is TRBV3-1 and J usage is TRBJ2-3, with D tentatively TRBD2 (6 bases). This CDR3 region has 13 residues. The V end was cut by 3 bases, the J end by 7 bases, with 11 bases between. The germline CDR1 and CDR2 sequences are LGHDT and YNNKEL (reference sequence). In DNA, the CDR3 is TGTGCCAGCAGCCACATTAGCGGCAATACGCAGTATTTT. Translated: CASSHISGNTQYF.

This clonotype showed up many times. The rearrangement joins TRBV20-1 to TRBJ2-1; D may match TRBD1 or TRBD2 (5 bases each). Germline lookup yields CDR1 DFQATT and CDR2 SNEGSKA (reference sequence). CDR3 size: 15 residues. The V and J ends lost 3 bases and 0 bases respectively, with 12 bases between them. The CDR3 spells CSARGVLLSYNEQFF. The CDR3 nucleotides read TGCAGTGCTAGGGGGGTGCTCCTCTCCTACAATGAGCAGTTCTTC.

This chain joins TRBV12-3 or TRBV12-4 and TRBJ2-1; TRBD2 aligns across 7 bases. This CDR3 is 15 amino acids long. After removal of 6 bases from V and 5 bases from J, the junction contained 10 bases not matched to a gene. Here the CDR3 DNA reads TGTGCCAGCAGCCCCCCCAGCCTAGCGGACAATGAGCAGTTCTTC. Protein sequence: CASSPPSLADNEQFF.

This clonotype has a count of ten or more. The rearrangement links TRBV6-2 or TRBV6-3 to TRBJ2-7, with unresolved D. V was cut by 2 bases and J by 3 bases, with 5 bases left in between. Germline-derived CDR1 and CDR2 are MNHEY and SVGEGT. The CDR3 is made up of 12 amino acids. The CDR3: CASSYVGYEQYF. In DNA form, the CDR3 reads TGTGCCAGCAGTTACGTGGGCTACGAGCAGTACTTC.

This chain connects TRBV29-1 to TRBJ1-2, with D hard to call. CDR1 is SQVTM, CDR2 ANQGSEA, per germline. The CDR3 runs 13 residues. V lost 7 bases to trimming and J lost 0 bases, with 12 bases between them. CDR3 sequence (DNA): TGCAGCGCGGACCCTACCACTAACTATGGCTACACCTTC. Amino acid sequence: CSADPTTNYGYTF.

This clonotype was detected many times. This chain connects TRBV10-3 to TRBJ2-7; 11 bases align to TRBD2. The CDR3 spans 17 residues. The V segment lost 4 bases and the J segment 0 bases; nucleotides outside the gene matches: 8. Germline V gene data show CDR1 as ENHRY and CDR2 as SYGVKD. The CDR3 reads CAISVGGLAVSSYEQYF. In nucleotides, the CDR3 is TGTGCCATCAGTGTGGGGGGACTAGCGGTGAGCTCCTACGAGCAGTACTTC.

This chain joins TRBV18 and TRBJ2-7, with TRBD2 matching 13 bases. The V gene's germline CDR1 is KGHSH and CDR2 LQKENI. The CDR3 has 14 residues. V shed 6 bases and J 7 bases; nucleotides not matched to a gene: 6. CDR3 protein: CASSWTSGSGEQYF. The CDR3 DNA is TGTGCCAGCTCGTGGACTAGCGGGAGCGGGGAGCAGTACTTC.

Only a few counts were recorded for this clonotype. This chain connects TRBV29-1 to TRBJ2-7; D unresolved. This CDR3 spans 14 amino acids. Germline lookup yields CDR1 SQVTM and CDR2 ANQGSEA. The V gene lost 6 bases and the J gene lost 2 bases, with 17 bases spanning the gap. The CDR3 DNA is TGCAGCGTGGTGACTCGAATCCCAACCTACGAGCAGTACTTC. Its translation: CSVVTRIPTYEQYF.